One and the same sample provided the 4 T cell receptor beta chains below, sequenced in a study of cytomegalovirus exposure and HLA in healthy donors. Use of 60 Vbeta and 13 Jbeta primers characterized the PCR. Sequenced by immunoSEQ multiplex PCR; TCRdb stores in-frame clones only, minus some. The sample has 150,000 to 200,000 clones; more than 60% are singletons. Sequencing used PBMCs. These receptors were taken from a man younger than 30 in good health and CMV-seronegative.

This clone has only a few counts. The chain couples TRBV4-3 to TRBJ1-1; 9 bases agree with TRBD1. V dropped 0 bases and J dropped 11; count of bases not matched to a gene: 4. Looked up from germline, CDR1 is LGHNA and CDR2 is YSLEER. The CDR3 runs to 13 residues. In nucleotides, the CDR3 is TGCGCCAGCAGCCAAGAACAGGGGGCGAGGGCTTTCTTT. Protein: CASSQEQGARAFF.

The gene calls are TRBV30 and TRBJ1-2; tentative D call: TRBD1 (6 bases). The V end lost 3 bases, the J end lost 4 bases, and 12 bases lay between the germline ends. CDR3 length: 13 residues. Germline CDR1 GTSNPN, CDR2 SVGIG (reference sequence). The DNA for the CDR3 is TGTGCCTGGAGCCAAGGACAGACCTATGGCTACACCTTC. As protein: CAWSQGQTYGYTF.

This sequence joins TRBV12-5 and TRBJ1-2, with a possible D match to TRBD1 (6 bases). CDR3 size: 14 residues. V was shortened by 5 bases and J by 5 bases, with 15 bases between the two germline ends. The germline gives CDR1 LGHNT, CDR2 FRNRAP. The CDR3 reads CASGQGWTAYGYTF. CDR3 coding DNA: TGTGCTAGTGGTCAAGGCTGGACAGCGTATGGCTACACCTTC.

The CDR3, as DNA: TGTGCCAGCAGTAATGACAGGGGAGGTGGTCAGCCCCAGCATTTT. Translating it yields CASSNDRGGGQPQHF. The chain is built from TRBV6-1 and TRBJ1-5, with 8 bases fitting TRBD1. V dropped 5 bases and J dropped 6; count of bases not matched to a gene: 9. The CDR3 has 15 residues. In germline, CDR1 is MNHNS, CDR2 SASEGT.